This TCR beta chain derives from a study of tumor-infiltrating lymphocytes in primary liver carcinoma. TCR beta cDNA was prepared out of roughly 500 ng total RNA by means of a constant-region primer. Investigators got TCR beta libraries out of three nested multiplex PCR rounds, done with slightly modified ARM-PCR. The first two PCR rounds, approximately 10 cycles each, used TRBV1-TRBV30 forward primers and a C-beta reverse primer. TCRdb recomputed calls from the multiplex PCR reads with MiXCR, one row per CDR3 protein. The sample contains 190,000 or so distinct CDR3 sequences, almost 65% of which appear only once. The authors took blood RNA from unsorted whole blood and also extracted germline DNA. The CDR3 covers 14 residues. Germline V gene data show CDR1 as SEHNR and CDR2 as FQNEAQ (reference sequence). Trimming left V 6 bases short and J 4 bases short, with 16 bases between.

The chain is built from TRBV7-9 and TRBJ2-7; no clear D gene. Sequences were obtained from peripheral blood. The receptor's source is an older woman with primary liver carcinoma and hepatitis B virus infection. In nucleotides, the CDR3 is TGTGCCAGCAGTCCCGAGAGTGACGGTTACGAGCAGTACTTC. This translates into CASSPESDGYEQYF.